The source of this T cell receptor (beta chain) is a study of T cells in Graves' hyperthyroidism and ophthalmopathy. Study-wide findings and caveats: In blood, most of the thyroid clonotypes expanded above 0.001 were also present.

Amplified TCR beta CDR3 regions derived from RNA transcripts. Carried out on the TCR CDR3, a first-round RT-PCR used the HTBI primer set. TCRdb re-called the multiplex PCR reads with MiXCR, one entry per CDR3 protein. This table holds 350,000 to 400,000 distinct CDR3 sequences, approximately 17% found once. The CDR3 spans 14 residues. Germline CDR1 is MNHEY and CDR2 is SMNVEV (reference sequence). Comment on this clonotype: Its antigen is as yet unknown. A clone one base away is much larger, so this may be a read error.

This TCR was recovered from a man aged 18 to 30 with Graves' ophthalmopathy. The sequencing input was blood. The chain carries TRBV27 and TRBJ2-3; tentative D call: TRBD2 (5 bases). The CDR3 sequence: CSSSLRTSTDTQYF. In nucleotides, the CDR3 is TGTTCCAGCAGTTTAAGGACTAGCACAGATACGCAGTATTTT.